This T cell receptor beta chain came from a study of T cell responses to AZD1222 COVID-19 vaccine. The sample holds one count of this clone. Germline loops: CDR1 SGHVS, CDR2 FNYEAQ. The V gene end was trimmed by 4 bases and the J gene end by 8 bases; junction bases not matched to a gene: 10. The CDR3 is 15 amino acids. Second doses that came at about 4 or about 12 weeks were put together. TCRdb's table, derived via immunoSEQ multiplex PCR, lists solely in-frame clones and lacks some. The sample has about 110,000 clones; 80% to 95% are singletons. V is TRBV7-6 and J is TRBJ2-2; TRBD1 matches at 7 bases. This specimen consisted of peripheral blood, obtained 28 days after the second AZD1222 dose. The clonotype comes from an adult who received the AZD1222 COVID-19 vaccine. The CDR3 reads CASSYGQDAPGELFF. The CDR3, as DNA: TGTGCCAGCAGCTACGGACAGGACGCACCGGGGGAGCTGTTTTTT.